This T cell receptor (beta chain) was observed in a study of cytomegalovirus exposure and HLA in healthy donors (dated by TCRdb to the late 2010s). Describing the broader study: An earlier analysis of some 600 of the donors reported approximately 300 Gb of sequence data and roughly 120 million unique TCR beta sequences obtained from approximately 180 million T cells. Alongside the repertoire data, information on donor age, sex, ethnicity and CMV serostatus was compiled. Besides the first cohort of 550 to 750 subjects, a separate validation cohort made up of 120 different subjects was used. Typing coverage varied by locus: 629-630 donors for A, B, C, DRB1 and DQB1; more than 500 for DQA1; 600 to 610 for DPA1; approximately 470 for DPB1. High-throughput TCR immunosequencing, statistical association of individual TCRs with disease status, and machine learning were combined to predict cytomegalovirus infection status. All discovery cohort repertoires had been generated on a single sequencing platform. A later genetic analysis took genome-wide SNP genotypes for about 55% of the 666 donors and used that subset as a discovery cohort. Among the roughly 370 genotyped donors, approximately 76% belonged to the genetic ancestry cluster associated with self-reported Caucasian donors. Both class I and class II loci were covered by HLA typing, at four-digit resolution. Among 398 genotyped donors of the cohort, an average of around 250,000 unique TCR beta nucleotide sequences was sequenced per donor, of which about 19% were non-productive. Four or five DR-DQ haplotypes were handled as single units for association and clustering, since linkage in the cohort was strong. An earlier analysis of 587 of the donors applied high-throughput TCR beta sequencing to assess whether each TCR beta V gene segment acted as functional or pseudogenic. The T cell repertoires of under 700 subjects were profiled by immunosequencing and related to cytomegalovirus serostatus. The study was designed to test whether signatures of past pathogen exposure could be identified by cataloging public T cell receptors. Rather than drawing on any new phenotypic data, the later analysis identified candidate immune exposures from TCR beta sequences and the way those sequences occurred across donors. An early release that covered some 640 HLA-typed donors contained approximately 300 gigabases of sequencing data and tens of millions of unique TCR sequences. To study patterns of TCR occurrence, a later analysis re-analyzed previously published TCR beta repertoires from hundreds of donors and added high-resolution HLA genotyping.

In the case of this clone: The target of this receptor is not known. Base qualities were left out, and no much larger clone turns up one base away.

The study at large found these results: A later analysis found that HLA-associated TCR beta chains were more clonally expanded and had lower generation probabilities than equally common non-associated chains. The presence/absence analyses assumed that sequencing depth was roughly uniform across donors, and that assumption may not be true. Because the 87-base-pair reads could not distinguish some IMGT-functional V segments, including TRBV6-2 and TRBV6-3, those segments were excluded. According to the authors, the approach could potentially be generalized to other disease states and immunological phenotypes. A later analysis associated 16,951 TCR beta sequences with specific HLA alleles at a false discovery rate of 0.05. In a later analysis, several top co-occurrence clusters were reported to appear linked to parvovirus B19, influenza, CMV and Epstein-Barr virus. According to a later analysis, TCR association rates differed among HLA loci, with DRB1 alleles showing the most associated TCRs and HLA-C alleles showing the fewest. The study listed around 160 TCR beta chains as associated with cytomegalovirus. Linkage disequilibrium might explain the correlated functional status among segregating V segments, but an unknown experimental factor could not be ruled out. HLA typing was unavailable for some donors at each locus, so association tests used only the typed subset. When HLA alleles, especially DR and DQ, strongly co-occurred, attributing TCR associations to individual alleles was difficult. A cluster of highly shared sequence variants was judged likely to represent a technical artifact of the sequencing pipeline. Only TCR beta chains were sequenced in this cohort, and the absence of alpha or paired-chain data limited detectable features. In vitro tests confirmed that a few of the cytomegalovirus-associated TCR beta chains recognize cytomegalovirus antigens. Because counts were too low, some 16 rarely observed V segments, including chromosome 9 orphons, were excluded from the earlier analysis of 587 of the donors. Cytomegalovirus status was reported to be diagnosed by the classifier with high specificity and sensitivity in both the original and validation cohorts. CMV serostatus was the only immune exposure information available for the cohort. In a later genetic analysis, a missense DCLRE1C variant was associated with V-gene and J-gene trimming of TCR beta chains, and the association was replicated in an independent cohort. A further reported finding was that TCR beta sequences accurately predicted the HLA-A and HLA-B alleles for most subjects in the first cohort. Most TCR sequences were seen in very few donors, while some public TCRs were found in many individuals. Compared with the approximately 700-donor mean, donors in an Asian-associated ancestry cluster had fewer N-insertions in productive TCRs, according to a later genetic analysis. According to a later analysis, most CMV-associated TCR beta chains appeared to be HLA-restricted, and the HLA associations seemed to be driven largely by CMV exposure. In an earlier analysis of several hundred of the donors, most TCR beta V segments were observed in productive rearrangements about 87% or about 30% of the time, broadly matching IMGT annotations.

The cohort was made up of around 720 healthy bone marrow donors. All cohort members were sampled while nominally healthy, although unrecorded immune exposures were likely present. The donor tested CMV seronegative, placing the donor among the 350 to 400 seronegative members of the cohort. A peripheral blood sample was collected from each donor, and TCR beta sequencing was performed on peripheral blood mononuclear cells. Genomic DNA was extracted from the blood cell samples with the Qiagen DNeasy Blood Extraction Kit. The junction carries 11 bases between V and J, which are trimmed by 5 bases and 4 bases respectively. CDR1 is given as SGHVS and CDR2 as FNYEAQ, both from the germline V gene. Including the terminal cysteine and phenylalanine, the CDR3 comprises 13 residues. Only the CDR3 DNA stays, 39 bases, in frame from base 1. The library was prepared using the immunoSEQ multiplex PCR assay. The multiplex PCR relied on a mix of 60 forward primers for TCR Vbeta segments and 13 reverse primers for TCR Jbeta segments. Amplification of the CDR3 region of rearranged TCR beta genes was performed with a multiplex PCR assay on genomic DNA. On the Illumina HiSeq System, the amplified TCR beta libraries were sequenced as 87-base-pair reads. The authors' pipeline ran thus. A later analysis tallied about 77 million unique TCR beta chains across the 660 or so repertoires, and 10 million to 11 million of those chains were shared by two or more donors. To remove PCR and sequencing errors, raw reads were error-corrected and collapsed into unique sequences using a nearest-neighbor algorithm that merged closely related sequences. CDR3 sequences were aligned to IMGT reference sequences to assign V, D and J gene segments. For a sequence to be retained, a match of at least six nucleotides was required to both a V gene segment and a J gene segment. A rearrangement was called productive if the CDR3 had no stop codons and remained in frame with V and J, and every other rearrangement was called non-productive. CDR3 was defined according to IMGT convention as the region running from the second conserved V-encoded cysteine to the conserved J-encoded phenylalanine. The earlier analysis of 450 to 750 of the donors excluded any sequence lacking an unambiguous match to a single V gene segment. In an earlier analysis of 587 of the donors, a V segment was called functional when productive rearrangements were above 56.7%, and segregating when the standard deviation between donors exceeded 5%. To diagnose cytomegalovirus status from the catalog of TCR beta chain sequences, a statistical classification framework was built. In a later analysis, V and J genes were assigned by comparing TCR nucleotide sequences against IMGT/GENE-DB human TR gene sequences. The TCRdist pipeline was used in a later analysis to assign CDR3 sequences and most-parsimonious VDJ recombination scenarios. In a later analysis, each TCR beta chain was defined by its CDR3 amino acid sequence together with its V-gene family, and reads without a unique V-gene family were excluded. A later analysis removed 500 to 600 highly shared, low-generation-probability nucleotide sequences to deal with suspected cross-contamination and a sequencing artifact. A later analysis calculated a clonal expansion index for each public chain from normalized within-repertoire ranks of inferred template counts. A later analysis computed generation probabilities with a VDJ recombination model fitted to out-of-frame rearrangements, and checked the results against IGoR. In a later analysis, TCR-TCR, TCR-HLA and TCR-CMV co-occurrence was scored with hypergeometric tests, and a repertoire-size bias correction was applied to TCR pairs. A later analysis estimated false discovery rates by permuting HLA or CMV assignments 20 times. A later analysis grouped co-occurring TCRs with DBSCAN, adding TCRdist sequence similarity when clustering within HLA-allele-positive subsets. Co-occurrence clustering excluded repertoires with fewer than 30,000 or more than 120,000 public chains, plus five with anomalous nucleotide sharing. Imported from immuneACCESS, the table was reduced by TCRdb to in-frame sequences with V and J called. These copies leave out some clones; in studies compared against another copy, an unresolved V gene accounts for under half, and the cause of the remainder is not known. V and J calls plus clone size are reproduced from that table; the DNA served to infer D and trimming. This sample has a few hundred thousand clones in its table, and 65% to 85% of those were observed once. The ten largest clones add up to about 2.7% of the sample.

Sequenced input: PBMCs. In this chain, TRBV7-6 is recombined with TRBJ1-2; the best D guess is TRBD1, with 6 bases matching. This TCR came from a woman aged 25 to 45 in good health and CMV-seronegative. The DNA reads TGTGCCAGCAGCAAGGACAGTTTCTATGGCTACACCTTC. This is translated as CASSKDSFYGYTF.